The clone carrying this T cell receptor beta chain was observed a few times. These data belong to a study of shared clonotypes between healthy human individuals. In the study overall: CD4 naive cells filled three plates per donor, CD4 memory three, CD8 naive two and CD8 memory one.

There are 12 residues in the CDR3. The J segment lost 4 bases and the V segment lost 6 bases, leaving 1 base of the junction unmatched. Germline values: CDR1 MNHNY, CDR2 SVGAGI (reference sequence). The table came from immunoSEQ multiplex PCR; TCRdb's copy has only in-frame clones and leaves some out. Of 1,100,000 or so clones listed, about 80% are singletons. The TCR originated in a young man in good health. Some clones in this sample may be carry-over from other donors' samples. The sequenced material came from memory CD4+ T cells from PBMCs. Subset defined: CD45RA-negative fraction. The chain is built from TRBV6-6 and TRBJ1-2; 8 nucleotides align to TRBD1. The CDR3 sequence: CASRDRAYGYTF. CDR3 DNA sequence: TGTGCCAGCAGGGACAGGGCCTATGGCTACACCTTC.